This is a list of T cell receptor beta chains from one sample in a study of long-term antiretroviral therapy in people with HIV. The protocol was immunoSEQ multiplex PCR, while the TCRdb copy is restricted to in-frame clones and leaves out a portion. Here the sample spans about 25,000 clones, around 80% being singletons. The source material was unsorted PBMCs, sampled 3 years after starting antiretroviral therapy. These receptors came from a man younger than 35 with HIV. The CDR3 runs from the conserved cysteine through the conserved F or W. Expanded clones are given a class, and other clones once, few, many or no size at all.

j_gene	abundance	v_gene	CDR3aa
TRBJ1-5	-	TRBV6-1	CASSEAKRAPGSNQPQHF
TRBJ2-2	once	TRBV27	CASSATRQNTGELFF
TRBJ2-3	-	TRBV19	CASSLKQGRLGTDTQYF
TRBJ1-2	once	TRBV14	CASSQGGIHGYTF
TRBJ2-2	once	TRBV28	CASSPPERGVGELFF
TRBJ1-4	-	TRBV9	CASSVALGTTNEKLFF
TRBJ2-3	-	TRBV6-5	CASSHPGQGTDTQYF
TRBJ2-5	-	TRBV27	CASSQRTGQETQYF
TRBJ1-5	-	TRBV12-1	CASSFAWGHNQPQHF
TRBJ1-6	-	TRBV5-5	CASSSEGDRSPLHF